The present entry profiles one T cell receptor (beta chain) with its context. Antigen specificity is unknown. Per germline, CDR1 GTSNPN and CDR2 SVGIG (reference sequence). V was shortened by 3 bases and J by 2 bases, with 4 bases between the two germline ends. There are 11 residues in the CDR3. The data derive from a study of OX40 agonist ivuxolimab in advanced cancers. About the study: Partial responses were recorded for three patients, including one with hepatocellular carcinoma and two with cutaneous melanoma.

Overall study results and limits: Antigen specificity of clonally expanded peripheral T cells was not established.

Profiled with immunoSEQ multiplex PCR; TCRdb holds only in-frame clones, not every one. The table lists about 50,000 clones, approximately 90% of them singletons, with around 0.61% in the top ten. The starting material was CD4+ or CD8+ T cells sorted from blood, obtained in a trial of the OX40 agonist ivuxolimab. The clonotype was recovered from an adult with an advanced solid tumor such as melanoma, head and neck, liver or kidney cancer. The J gene is TRBJ2-5, the V gene TRBV30; D unclear. The CDR3 loop reads CAWSAQETQYF. CDR3 in DNA: TGTGCCTGGAGCGCTCAAGAGACCCAGTACTTC.